Below, one T cell receptor beta chain is given with its context. No antigen is known for it. The sample is drawn from a study of tumor-infiltrating lymphocytes in localized non-small cell lung cancer. At the level of the study: Several tumor histologies, both smoking statuses, and some post-neoadjuvant chemotherapy samples were included.

Study-wide results and limits: Tumor T-cell fraction was not associated with recurrence-free survival. Immunotypes IM1 and IM2 had similar TCR-derived T-cell fractions.

Some clones are missing from TCRdb's copy, which holds only in-frame ones; the method was immunoSEQ multiplex PCR. The sample consists of around 17,000 clones, roughly 43% of them appearing once. The sequencing sample was made of lung tumor tissue. The origin of this receptor is a human donor with non-small cell lung cancer.

The CDR3 spells CASSVLERAFF. Here the CDR3 DNA reads TGTGCCAGCAGCGTTCTTGAAAGGGCTTTCTTT. The chain has TRBV28 and TRBJ1-1; no definite D call. CDR3 length equals 11 residues. Germline-derived CDR1 and CDR2 are MDHEN and SYDVKM. V was trimmed by 6 bases and J by 11 bases, leaving 13 bases between them.